The text below deals with one T cell receptor (beta chain). These data belong to a study of T cells in Graves' hyperthyroidism and ophthalmopathy. Patients showing uncontrolled infection, other autoimmune disease, pregnancy or lactation were ineligible. Regions amplified from RNA transcripts were the TCR beta CDR3 regions. Primed by the HTBI set, a first-round RT-PCR was run on the TCR CDR3. A single record per CDR3 protein comes from TCRdb applying MiXCR to the multiplex PCR reads. The table shows 490,000 or so distinct CDR3 sequences, with around 50% occurring only once. CDR3 length: 13 amino acids. V gave up 0 bases and J gave up 7 bases, with 10 bases separating them. Germline assignment: CDR1 SGDLS and CDR2 YYNGEE.

This sequence originates from an adult woman with Graves' disease, either hyperthyroidism or ophthalmopathy (not recorded which). This chain uses TRBV9 with TRBJ1-1, with no clear D. The sample consisted of peripheral blood or thyroid tissue (not recorded which). CDR3 sequence: CASSVGTIHEAFF. The CDR3 DNA reads as TGTGCCAGCAGCGTAGGGACCATACATGAAGCTTTCTTT.